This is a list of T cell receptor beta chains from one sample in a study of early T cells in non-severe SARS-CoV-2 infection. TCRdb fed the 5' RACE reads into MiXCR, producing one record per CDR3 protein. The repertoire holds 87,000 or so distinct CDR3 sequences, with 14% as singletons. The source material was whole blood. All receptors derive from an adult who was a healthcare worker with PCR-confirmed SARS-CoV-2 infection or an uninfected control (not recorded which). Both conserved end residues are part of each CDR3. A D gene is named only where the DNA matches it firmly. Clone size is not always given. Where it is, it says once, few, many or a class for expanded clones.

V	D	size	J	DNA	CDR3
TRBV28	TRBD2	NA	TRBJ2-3	TGTGCCAGCAAGGCTAGCGGGGGGGCCACAGATACGCAGTATTTT	CASKASGGATDTQYF
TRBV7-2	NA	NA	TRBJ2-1	TGTGCCAGCAGCTTAGCGGGGGCAGCCTACAATGAGCAGTTCTTC	CASSLAGAAYNEQFF
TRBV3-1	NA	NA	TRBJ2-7	TGTGCCAGCAGCCCTACCGCCGCTGGACCTAAGAAGCAGTACTTC	CASSPTAAGPKKQYF
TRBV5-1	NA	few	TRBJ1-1	TGCGCCAGCAGCTTCGGGGGAATGAACACTGAAGCTTTCTTT	CASSFGGMNTEAFF
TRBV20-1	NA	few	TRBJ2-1	TGCAGTGCTAGTCGAGCGGCCACCTACAATGAGCAGTTCTTC	CSASRAATYNEQFF
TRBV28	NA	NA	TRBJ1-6	TGTGCCAGTCCTAAACAGCGCTATAATTCACCCCTCCACTTT	CASPKQRYNSPLHF
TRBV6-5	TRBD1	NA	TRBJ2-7	TGTGCCAGCAAGCTGGCAGGGGGCCTCGAGCAGTACTTC	CASKLAGGLEQYF
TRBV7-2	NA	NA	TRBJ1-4	TGTGCCAGCAGCTTAAGGGACTCAATGCGGGAAAAACTGTTTTTT	CASSLRDSMREKLFF
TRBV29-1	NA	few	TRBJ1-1	TGCAGCGTCAACAGGGACACTGAAGCTTTCTTT	CSVNRDTEAFF
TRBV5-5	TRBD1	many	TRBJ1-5	TGTGCCAGCAGCCGGAGGGACAGCGCATATAGCAATCAGCCCCAGCATTTT	CASSRRDSAYSNQPQHF
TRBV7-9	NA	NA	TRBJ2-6	TGTGCCAGCAGCTTACTTGTCTGGGGTGTCAGGGGATCTGGGGCCAACGTCCTGACTTTC	CASSLLVWGVRGSGANVLTF
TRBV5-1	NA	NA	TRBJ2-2	TGCGCCAGCAGCCCTGCCCAGCCAGGGTGGAACACCGGGGAGCTGTTTTTT	CASSPAQPGWNTGELFF
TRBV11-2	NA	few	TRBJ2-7	TGTGCCAGCAGCTTAGATCGGGGCAGGGTGCCCACCTACGAGCAGTACTTC	CASSLDRGRVPTYEQYF
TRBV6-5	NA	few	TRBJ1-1	TGTGCCAGCAGTTACTCAGGCAGGGACGAAGCTTTCTTT	CASSYSGRDEAFF